This entry is about one T cell receptor beta chain. Antigen: not known. The CDR3 is 14 residues long. The germline V gene has CDR1 SGHNT and CDR2 YENEEA. V shed 7 bases and J 7 bases; nucleotides not matched to a gene: 7. 60 Vbeta and 13 Jbeta primers were used in PCR. Produced via immunoSEQ multiplex PCR; TCRdb's table is partial and in-frame only. This sample contains just over 80,000 clones. The data stem from a study of cytomegalovirus exposure and HLA in healthy donors. The study's findings and limits: The study labeled 150 to 200 TCR beta chains cytomegalovirus-associated. It was only CMV serostatus that was available as immune exposure information.

This TCR was sampled from a woman in her thirties in good health and CMV-seronegative. Material for sequencing was PBMCs. This chain links TRBV11-3 with TRBJ2-1, with TRBD1 matching 10 bases. Written as DNA, the CDR3 is TGTGCCAGCAAGGGGGACAGGGGTTCTAATGAGCAGTTCTTC. It is translated as CASKGDRGSNEQFF.